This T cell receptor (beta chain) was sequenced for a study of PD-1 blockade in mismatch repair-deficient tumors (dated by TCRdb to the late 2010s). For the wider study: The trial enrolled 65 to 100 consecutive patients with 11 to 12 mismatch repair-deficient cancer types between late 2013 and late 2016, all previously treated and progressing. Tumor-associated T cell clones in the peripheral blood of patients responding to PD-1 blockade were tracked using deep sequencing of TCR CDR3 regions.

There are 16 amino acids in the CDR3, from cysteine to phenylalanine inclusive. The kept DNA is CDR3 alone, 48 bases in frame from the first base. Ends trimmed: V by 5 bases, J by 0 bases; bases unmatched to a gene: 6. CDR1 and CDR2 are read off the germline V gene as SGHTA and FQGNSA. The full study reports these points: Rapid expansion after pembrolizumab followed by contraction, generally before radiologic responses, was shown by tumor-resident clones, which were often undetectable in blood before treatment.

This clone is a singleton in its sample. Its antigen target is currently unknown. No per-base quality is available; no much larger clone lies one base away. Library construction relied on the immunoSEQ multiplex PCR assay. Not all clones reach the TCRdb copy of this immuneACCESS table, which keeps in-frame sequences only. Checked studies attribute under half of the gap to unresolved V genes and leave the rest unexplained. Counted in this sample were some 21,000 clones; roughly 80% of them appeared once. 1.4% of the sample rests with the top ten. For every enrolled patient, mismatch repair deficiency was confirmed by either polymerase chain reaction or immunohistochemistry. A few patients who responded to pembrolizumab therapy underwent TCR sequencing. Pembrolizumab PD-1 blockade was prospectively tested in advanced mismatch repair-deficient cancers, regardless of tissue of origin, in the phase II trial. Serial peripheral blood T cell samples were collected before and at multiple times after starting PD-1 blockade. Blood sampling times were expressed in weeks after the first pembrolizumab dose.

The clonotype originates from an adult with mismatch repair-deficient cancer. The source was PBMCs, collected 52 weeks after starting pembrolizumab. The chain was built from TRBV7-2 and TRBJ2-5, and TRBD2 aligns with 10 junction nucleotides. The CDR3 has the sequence CASSPTSGAYQETQYF. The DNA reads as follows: TGTGCCAGCAGCCCTACTAGCGGGGCCTACCAAGAGACCCAGTACTTC.